This T cell receptor beta chain was identified in a study of response to subunit inactivated influenza vaccine. Study outcomes and limitations: There was a suggestion from the authors that each seasonal influenza vaccination recruits few new T cells.

On this clonotype: Its antigen is unknown.

TCRdb analysed the RT-PCR reads with MiXCR anew, one entry per CDR3 protein. The sample carries more than 200,000 distinct CDR3 sequences, 12% recorded once. The J segment lost 4 bases and the V segment lost 10 bases, leaving 5 bases of the junction unmatched. The germline CDR1 and CDR2 sequences are LNHDA and SQIVND (reference sequence). The CDR3 spans 14 residues. The chain has TRBV19 and TRBJ2-2; TRBD1 agrees at 11 bases. Material: non-naive T cells sorted from PBMCs, obtained around 15 days before vaccination. This receptor was taken from a man over 45 who received an inactivated influenza vaccine. The CDR3 reads CATGGTGGTGELFF. The CDR3 region has the DNA TGTGCCACTGGAGGGACAGGGGGCACCGGGGAGCTGTTTTTT.